The source of this T cell receptor (beta chain) is a study of T cell repertoires in cytomegalovirus infection. Study-wide findings and caveats: Clonotypes of TCR beta that were HLA-C-restricted and CMV-specific dominated the ex vivo response.

TCRdb itself ran the reads through MiXCR, one entry per CDR3 protein. Of roughly 350,000 distinct CDR3 sequences detected, about 35% appear once; the ten largest clones hold roughly 13%. J gave up 2 bases and V 1 base, and 0 bases lay outside the gene matches. The CDR3 has 14 residues. Germline CDR1 is SNHLY and CDR2 is FYNNEI. As for this clonotype: Antigen: not known.

The chain joins TRBV2 to TRBJ1-2; TRBD1 agrees at 8 bases. This TCR derives from a human donor in good health (CMV status not recorded). Some clones in this sample may be carry-over from other donors' samples. The sequences come from cultured PBMCs, collected from culture after CMV antigen stimulation. In nucleotides, the CDR3 is TGTGCCAGCAGTGAAGGGACAGGGAACTATGGCTACACCTTC. This codes for CASSEGTGNYGYTF.